This T cell receptor (beta chain) was sequenced for a study of identical twins. In germline, CDR1 is SGHRS, CDR2 YFSETQ. V shed 3 bases, J shed 2 bases, and the junction held 4 bases outside the gene matches. CDR3 length: 15 residues. Overall study findings and caveats: There was an excess of low generation probability in the out-of-frame alpha sequences that twins shared.

TCRdb re-analysed the 5' RACE reads in MiXCR, keeping a single row per CDR3 protein. The table shows around 230,000 distinct CDR3 sequences, with roughly 9.4% occurring only once. In the case of this clonotype: Its antigen remains unidentified.

The V call is TRBV5-1, the J call TRBJ2-3; 9 positions match TRBD1. The sample taken for sequencing was memory (CD45RO+) T cells sorted from blood. The TCR was taken from a woman between 18 and 29 years old in good health. CDR3 region: CASSSDRGDTDTQYF. In DNA form, the CDR3 reads TGCGCCAGCAGCTCGGACAGGGGTGACACAGATACGCAGTATTTT. The full variable domain, completed using reference TRBV5-1 and TRBJ2-3, is KAGVTQTPRYLIKTRGQQVTLSCSPISGHRSVSWYQQTPGQGLQFLFEYFSETQRNKGNFPGRFSGRQFSNSRSEMNVSTLELGDSALYLCASSSDRGDTDTQYFGPGTRLTVL.